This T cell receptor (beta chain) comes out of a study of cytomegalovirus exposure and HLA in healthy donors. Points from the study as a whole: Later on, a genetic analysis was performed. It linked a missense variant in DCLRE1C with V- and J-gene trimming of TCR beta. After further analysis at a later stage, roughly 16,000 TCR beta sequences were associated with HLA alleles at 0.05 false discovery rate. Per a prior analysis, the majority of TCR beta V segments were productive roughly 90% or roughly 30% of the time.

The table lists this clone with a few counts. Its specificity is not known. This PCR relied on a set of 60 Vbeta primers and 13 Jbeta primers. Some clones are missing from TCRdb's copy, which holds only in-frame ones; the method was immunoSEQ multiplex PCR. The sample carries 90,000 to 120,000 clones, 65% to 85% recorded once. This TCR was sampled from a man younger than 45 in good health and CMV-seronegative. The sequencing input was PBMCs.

The CDR3 coding sequence is TGTGCCAGCAATACTAGCGGGAGAAATTTCTTC. The encoded protein is CASNTSGRNFF. J is TRBJ2-1 and V is TRBV28, with 11 bases matching TRBD2. The CDR3 is 11 amino acids. V lost 7 bases to trimming and J lost 16 bases; unmatched junction nucleotides: 6. The germline V gene has CDR1 MDHEN and CDR2 SYDVKM.